The sequence of this TCR beta chain was determined in a study of chemoradiotherapy in HPV16-positive cancers. The CDR3 is made up of 14 amino acids. V trimming: 10 bases; J trimming: 3 bases; junction bases outside the gene matches: 7. CDR1 is LNHDA, CDR2 SQIVND, per germline (reference sequence). Using immunoSEQ multiplex PCR, the repertoire was profiled, and TCRdb retains in-frame clones only, with some absent. This table holds a few thousand clones, 80% found once. This specimen was acquired from a patient who underwent chemoradiotherapy. The clonotype comes from a human donor with HPV-associated anogenital cancer. The V gene is TRBV19, the J gene TRBJ1-5, with 9 bases matching TRBD1. DNA for the CDR3: TGTGCCACCAAACAGGGGGCCGTCAATCAGCCCCAGCATTTT. It encodes CATKQGAVNQPQHF.